A single sample is the source of the 27 T cell receptor beta chains below, sequenced in a study of beta chain features in type 1 diabetes. Findings and caveats of the study: Moderately but significantly shorter TCRB CDR3s were found in Type 1 diabetes patients in all four CD4+ subsets.

The antigens these receptors bind are not known. Expressed TCRB transcripts got sequenced, as all isolated RNA was reverse transcribed. Clones were read by immunoSEQ multiplex PCR, and TCRdb kept only the in-frame ones, dropping some. The repertoire has under 350,000 clones, over 11% of them found once; the top ten carry 0.017%. Sequencing was carried out using naive CD4+ T cells from blood. The receptors come from a man aged 25 to 40 with type 1 diabetes.

This clone was observed a few times. CDR3 protein: CASSVGGTPSYEQYF. The CDR3 DNA follows: TGTGCCAGCAGCGTAGGAGGGACACCATCCTACGAGCAGTACTTC. V gene TRBV9 combines with J gene TRBJ2-7; possible D gene TRBD1, 6 bases. Germline V gene lookup returns CDR1 SGDLS and CDR2 YYNGEE. The V gene lost 0 bases and the J gene lost 1 base, with 11 bases spanning the gap. The CDR3 loop spans 15 amino acids.

The chain is built from TRBV7-2 and TRBJ2-2; D not certain. The V end lost 5 bases, the J end lost 9 bases, and 13 bases lay between the germline ends. The germline V gene has CDR1 SGHTA and CDR2 FQGNSA. CDR3 length: 13 residues. CDR3 in DNA: TGTGCCAGCAGCAAAGAGGTTATGAGGGAGCTGTTTTTT. This gives the protein CASSKEVMRELFF.

This clone has only a few counts. V and J are TRBV7-9 and TRBJ2-3; the D is unclear. This CDR3 has 15 amino acids. Germline loops: CDR1 SEHNR, CDR2 FQNEAQ (reference sequence). The V gene lost 1 base and the J gene lost 0 bases, with 8 bases spanning the gap. The CDR3 DNA follows: TGTGCCAGCAGCTTAGGCCGGAGAAGCACAGATACGCAGTATTTT. Protein sequence: CASSLGRRSTDTQYF.

The chain combines TRBV7-9 with TRBJ2-1; maybe TRBD2 (5 bases). CDR1 is SEHNR, CDR2 FQNEAQ, per germline (reference sequence). With 5 bases removed from V and 9 bases from J, the gap between germline ends came to 14 bases. This CDR3 spans 13 amino acids. The DNA of the CDR3 is TGTGCCAGCAGCCCTAGTCCAGCGGTTGAGCAGTTCTTC. Translating it yields CASSPSPAVEQFF. The full variable domain, completed using reference TRBV7-9 and TRBJ2-1, is DTGVSQNPRHKITKRGQNVTFRCDPISEHNRLYWYRQTLGQGPEFLTYFQNEAQLEKSRLLSDRFSAERPKGSFSTLEIQRTEQGDSAMYLCASSPSPAVEQFFGPGTRLTVL.

The rearrangement joins TRBV11-2 to TRBJ2-4; 8 bases agree with TRBD2. Trimming cost V 3 bases and J 8 bases; bases outside gene matches: 6. Per the germline V gene, CDR1 is SGHAT and CDR2 is FQNNGV. The CDR3 is 14 residues long. DNA of the CDR3: TGTGCCAGCAGCTTCGGGACTAGGCGGGACATTCAGTACTTC. Translating gives CASSFGTRRDIQYF.

A remark on this clone: This CDR3 is also generated by other DNA sequences in the sample. The V and J genes are TRBV19 and TRBJ1-5, with D possibly being TRBD1 (6 bases). CDR1 is LNHDA and CDR2 is SQIVND in the germline V gene (reference sequence). Trimming shortened V by 0 bases and J by 4 bases, and 7 bases separated the two germline ends. The CDR3 has 14 amino acids. CDR3 DNA: TGTGCCAGTAGTATAGACAGGGGAAATCAGCCCCAGCATTTT. It codes for CASSIDRGNQPQHF.

In this sample, this clone turned up a few times. The V gene is TRBV5-1, the J gene TRBJ2-7; D gene uncertain. Germline V gene sequence: CDR1 SGHRS, CDR2 YFSETQ. V was shortened by 2 bases and J by 5 bases, with 14 bases between the two germline ends. This CDR3 spans 14 amino acids. CDR3 nucleotide sequence: TGCGCCAGCAGCTTTGGTAGTGCTGATGACGAGCAGTACTTC. This encodes CASSFGSADDEQYF.

The V call is TRBV19, the J call TRBJ1-1; no clear D. Germline V gene lookup returns CDR1 LNHDA and CDR2 SQIVND (reference sequence). This CDR3 contains 13 residues. V was trimmed by 3 bases and J by 1 base, leaving 6 bases between them. CDR3 region: CASSIEPNTEAFF. In DNA form, the CDR3 reads TGTGCCAGTAGTATCGAGCCGAACACTGAAGCTTTCTTT.

The chain links TRBV28 to TRBJ2-5, with 9 bases identical to TRBD1. J lost 4 bases, V lost 6 bases, and 12 bases had no gene match. CDR3 length: 16 residues. Germline CDR1 is MDHEN and CDR2 is SYDVKM. The CDR3 is CASRARTGAVRETQYF. CDR3 sequence (DNA): TGTGCCAGCAGAGCAAGGACAGGGGCGGTTCGAGAGACCCAGTACTTC.

The rearrangement links TRBV9 to TRBJ2-5, with unresolved D. Trimming took off 0 bases at V and 5 bases at J, with 14 bases between the two ends. This CDR3 contains 15 residues. Germline V gene data show CDR1 as SGDLS and CDR2 as YYNGEE. Here the CDR3 DNA reads TGTGCCAGCAGCGTAGGTGCGGTATTCGGGGAGACCCAGTACTTC. Protein sequence: CASSVGAVFGETQYF.

As for this clone: Other DNA sequences in the same sample also yield this CDR3. J is TRBJ2-1 and V is TRBV9; perhaps TRBD2 as D (5 bases). Between the trimmed V and J ends, which lost 0 bases and 4 bases, there was a span of 8 bases. Germline V gene lookup returns CDR1 SGDLS and CDR2 YYNGEE. This CDR3 region has 14 residues. The CDR3 DNA is TGTGCCAGCAGCGTAGCCGGGAATTACAATGAGCAGTTCTTC. This gives the protein CASSVAGNYNEQFF.

A few counts support this clone. V gene TRBV5-4 combines with J gene TRBJ2-1; TRBD1 might be the D (6 bases). Germline V lookup: CDR1 SGHNT, CDR2 YYREEE (reference sequence). The CDR3 has 15 residues. V shed 3 bases and J shed 3 bases, with 13 bases lying between them. The CDR3 DNA reads as TGTGCCAGCAGCTCCTCGACAGGAATCTACAATGAGCAGTTCTTC. It specifies CASSSSTGIYNEQFF.

This clone was recorded a few times. The V call is TRBV29-1, the J call TRBJ1-2; D gene ambiguous. V was clipped by 4 bases and J by 3 bases, with 6 bases between them. Germline CDR1 is SQVTM and CDR2 is ANQGSEA. CDR3 length equals 11 residues. CDR3 amino acids: CSVVRDYGYTF. CDR3 coding DNA: TGCAGCGTTGTTCGGGACTATGGCTACACCTTC.

The chain is built from TRBV4-3 and TRBJ2-3; 12 nucleotides match TRBD2. V dropped 1 base and J dropped 2; count of bases not matched to a gene: 4. The CDR3 extends over 17 amino acids. CDR1 LGHNA and CDR2 YSLEER come from the germline V gene. The CDR3 DNA follows: TGCGCCAGCAGCCAAGGGAGGACTAGCGGGGACACAGATACGCAGTATTTT. It is translated as CASSQGRTSGDTDTQYF.

This clone has more than one count but fewer than ten. The gene calls are TRBV7-9 and TRBJ1-4, with D unclear. V lost 3 bases and J lost 8, with 7 bases in between. The CDR3 has 12 amino acids. Per germline, CDR1 SEHNR and CDR2 FQNEAQ (reference sequence). CDR3 amino acids: CASSFLNEKLFF. In nucleotides, the CDR3 is TGTGCCAGCAGCTTTCTAAACGAAAAACTGTTTTTT. The whole variable domain, filled in from reference TRBV7-9 and TRBJ1-4, reads DTGVSQNPRHKITKRGQNVTFRCDPISEHNRLYWYRQTLGQGPEFLTYFQNEAQLEKSRLLSDRFSAERPKGSFSTLEIQRTEQGDSAMYLCASSFLNEKLFFGSGTQLSVL.

This clone was found a few times. The chain recombines TRBV18 with TRBJ2-1; the match to TRBD2 covers 11 bases. The J segment lost 7 bases and the V segment lost 3 bases, leaving 8 bases of the junction unmatched. CDR1 is KGHSH, CDR2 LQKENI, per germline. The CDR3 spans 16 residues. The CDR3: CASSPLTSGTGNEQFF. CDR3 bases: TGTGCCAGCTCACCTTTGACTAGCGGGACTGGGAATGAGCAGTTCTTC.

The chain uses TRBV15 and TRBJ2-1; 8 bases fit TRBD2. The CDR3 extends over 17 amino acids. V lost 0 bases, J lost 5 bases, and 9 bases stayed unmatched. The germline CDR1 and CDR2 sequences are LNHNV and YYDKDF (reference sequence). The CDR3 here is CATSREVGLAGNNEQFF. CDR3 coding DNA: TGTGCCACCAGCAGAGAAGTTGGTCTAGCGGGCAACAATGAGCAGTTCTTC. Full variable domain (rest looked up from reference TRBV15 and TRBJ2-1): DAMVIQNPRYQVTQFGKPVTLSCSQTLNHNVMYWYQQKSSQAPKLLFHYYDKDFNNEADTPDNFQSRRPNTSFCFLDIRSPGLGDTAMYLCATSREVGLAGNNEQFFGPGTRLTVL.

The chain has TRBV7-9 and TRBJ1-1, with 7 bases aligning to TRBD1. Trimming removed 9 bases from V and 1 base from J; junction bases left unmatched: 8. The CDR3 has 14 residues. CDR1 and CDR2 from the germline V gene are SEHNR and FQNEAQ (reference sequence). The CDR3 DNA reads as TGTGCCAGTACTAGGGCAGGGGGGAACACTGAAGCTTTCTTT. Amino acid sequence: CASTRAGGNTEAFF. Using reference TRBV7-9 and TRBJ1-1 for the parts outside the CDR3, the full variable domain is DTGVSQNPRHKITKRGQNVTFRCDPISEHNRLYWYRQTLGQGPEFLTYFQNEAQLEKSRLLSDRFSAERPKGSFSTLEIQRTEQGDSAMYLCASTRAGGNTEAFFGQGTRLTVV.

V usage is TRBV7-2 and J usage is TRBJ2-2; 8 nucleotides agree with TRBD2. The CDR3 covers 16 residues. Germline trimming cut 5 bases from V and 6 bases from J; bases unmatched to any gene: 11. CDR1 is SGHTA, CDR2 FQGNSA, per germline. The CDR3, as DNA: TGTGCCAGCAGCCCCAGACTAGCGCTCCGGGCCGGGGAGCTGTTTTTT. It yields the protein CASSPRLALRAGELFF.

The sample holds a few counts of this clone. The rearrangement uses TRBV28 and TRBJ2-1; 8 nucleotides align to TRBD2. Germline V gene data show CDR1 as MDHEN and CDR2 as SYDVKM. V lost 7 bases and J lost 6; bases outside the gene matches: 8. The CDR3 is made up of 14 amino acids. CDR3 sequence: CASKRSGSGNEQFF. The CDR3 DNA sequence: TGTGCCAGCAAGAGAAGCGGGAGTGGCAATGAGCAGTTCTTC.

This clone was recorded a few times. This rearrangement joins TRBV4-2 to TRBJ1-2, with 7 bases lining up with TRBD1. This CDR3 has 15 amino acids. V was pared by 4 bases and J by 6 bases, with 11 bases of the junction left unmatched. Germline V gives CDR1 LGHNA, CDR2 YNFKEQ. The CDR3 region has the DNA TGTGCCAGCAGCCCCGACACCGACAGGGAACATGGCTACACCTTC. It yields the protein CASSPDTDREHGYTF.

V usage is TRBV18 and J usage is TRBJ2-5; D is undetermined. CDR3 length equals 12 residues. Germline CDR1 is KGHSH and CDR2 is LQKENI. Deletions cut 0 bases from V and 3 bases from J, with 2 bases between. The CDR3 protein is CASSPPKETQYF. In DNA form, the CDR3 reads TGTGCCAGCTCACCACCTAAAGAGACCCAGTACTTC.

J is TRBJ1-2 and V is TRBV7-2; D remains unclear. In germline, CDR1 is SGHTA, CDR2 FQGNSA. This CDR3 region has 13 residues. The V end was cut by 1 base, the J end by 1 base, with 4 bases between. CDR3 in amino acids: CASSLDFNYGYTF. The CDR3 nucleotides read TGTGCCAGCAGCTTAGACTTTAACTATGGCTACACCTTC.

This rearrangement joins TRBV7-2 to TRBJ2-7; TRBD2 agrees at 9 bases. Germline assignment: CDR1 SGHTA and CDR2 FQGNSA. The CDR3 totals 15 residues. V trimming: 5 bases; J trimming: 4 bases; junction bases outside the gene matches: 9. In DNA, the CDR3 is TGTGCCAGCAGCCTTAGCGGGAGCGGTCGGTACGAGCAGTACTTC. Amino acid sequence: CASSLSGSGRYEQYF.

This chain connects TRBV19 to TRBJ2-1; TRBD2 matches at 10 bases. The CDR3 is made up of 15 amino acids. Per germline, CDR1 LNHDA and CDR2 SQIVND (reference sequence). V shed 3 bases, J shed 7 bases, and the junction held 6 bases outside the gene matches. CDR3 sequence reads: CASSIASGGLNEQFF. In nucleotides, the CDR3 is TGTGCCAGTAGTATTGCTAGCGGGGGCCTGAATGAGCAGTTCTTC.

This clone has only a few counts. The chain combines TRBV21-1 with TRBJ2-7; the D segment call TRBD2 is taken from the table without a DNA check. TRBV21-1 is a documented pseudogene. CDR3 length equals 14 residues. CDR3 nucleotide sequence: TGTGCCAGCAGCACAGAAGCGGACCCCTACGAGCAGTACTTC. Translating it yields CASSTEADPYEQYF.

This clone was counted only a few times. The chain is built from TRBV27 and TRBJ2-3; 9 positions agree with TRBD2. This CDR3 has 14 residues. Trimming took 7 bases from V and 0 from J; bases not matched to a gene: 2. Germline CDR1 is MNHEY and CDR2 is SMNVEV (reference sequence). The CDR3 spells CASTLAGSTDTQYF. CDR3 in DNA: TGTGCCAGCACCCTAGCGGGAAGCACAGATACGCAGTATTTT.